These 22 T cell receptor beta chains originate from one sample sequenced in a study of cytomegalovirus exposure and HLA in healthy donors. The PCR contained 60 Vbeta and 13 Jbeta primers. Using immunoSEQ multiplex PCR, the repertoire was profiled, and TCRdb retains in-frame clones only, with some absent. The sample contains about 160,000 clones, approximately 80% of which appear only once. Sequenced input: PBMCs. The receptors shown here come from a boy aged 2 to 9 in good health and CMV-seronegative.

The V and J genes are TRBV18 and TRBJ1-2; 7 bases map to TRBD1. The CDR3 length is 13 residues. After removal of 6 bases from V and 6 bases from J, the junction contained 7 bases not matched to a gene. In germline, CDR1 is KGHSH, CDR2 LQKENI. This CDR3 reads CASSSQQGNGYTF. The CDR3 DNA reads TGTGCCAGCTCCTCTCAACAGGGGAATGGCTACACCTTC.

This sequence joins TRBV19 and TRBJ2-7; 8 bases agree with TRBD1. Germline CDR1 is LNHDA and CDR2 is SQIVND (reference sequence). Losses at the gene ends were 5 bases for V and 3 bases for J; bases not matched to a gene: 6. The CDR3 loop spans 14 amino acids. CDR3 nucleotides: TGTGCCAGTAGTCAAGGGACAGGACTCTACGAGCAGTACTTC. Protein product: CASSQGTGLYEQYF.

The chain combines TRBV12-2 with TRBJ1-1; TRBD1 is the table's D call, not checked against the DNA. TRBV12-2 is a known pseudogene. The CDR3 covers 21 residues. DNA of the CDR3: TGTGCAAGTCGCATGCGTCGGGACATGACCAGGTGGAAGAATTCGAACACTGAAGCTTTCTTT. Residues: CASRMRRDMTRWKNSNTEAFF.

The CDR3 sequence: CASSLFGAFGANVLTF. CDR3 coding DNA: TGTGCCAGCAGTTTATTTGGGGCGTTCGGGGCCAACGTCCTGACTTTC. The chain has TRBV27 and TRBJ2-6, with D possibly being TRBD1 (5 bases). Trimming removed 1 base from V and 4 bases from J, with 11 bases in between. The CDR3 is made up of 16 amino acids. Germline V gene lookup returns CDR1 MNHEY and CDR2 SMNVEV (reference sequence).

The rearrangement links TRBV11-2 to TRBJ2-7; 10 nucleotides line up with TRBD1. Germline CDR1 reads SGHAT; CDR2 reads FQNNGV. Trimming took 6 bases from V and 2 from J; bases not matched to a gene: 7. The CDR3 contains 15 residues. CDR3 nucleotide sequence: TGTGCCAGCAGTTCAAGGGACAGGGGACCCTACGAGCAGTACTTC. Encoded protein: CASSSRDRGPYEQYF.

The CDR3 region has the DNA TGTGCCAGCAGCCCCTCCGGGACTAGCGGATATGCTGGATACAATGAGCAGTTCTTC. It encodes CASSPSGTSGYAGYNEQFF. The V call is TRBV9, the J call TRBJ2-1; TRBD2 aligns across 11 bases. In germline, CDR1 is SGDLS, CDR2 YYNGEE. The CDR3 covers 19 residues. V lost 4 bases to trimming and J lost 4 bases; unmatched junction nucleotides: 16.

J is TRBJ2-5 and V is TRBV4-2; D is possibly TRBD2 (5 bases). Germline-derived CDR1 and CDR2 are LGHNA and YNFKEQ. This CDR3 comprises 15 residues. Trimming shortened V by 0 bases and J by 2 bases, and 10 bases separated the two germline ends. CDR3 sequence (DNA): TGTGCCAGCAGCCAAGACCTTCGCGGGCAAGAGACCCAGTACTTC. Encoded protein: CASSQDLRGQETQYF.

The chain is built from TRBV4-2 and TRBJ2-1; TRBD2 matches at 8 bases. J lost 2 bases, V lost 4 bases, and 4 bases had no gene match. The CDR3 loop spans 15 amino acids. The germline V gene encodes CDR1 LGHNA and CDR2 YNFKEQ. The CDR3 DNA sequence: TGTGCCAGCAGCCGATTAGCGGGGACCTACAATGAGCAGTTCTTC. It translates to CASSRLAGTYNEQFF.

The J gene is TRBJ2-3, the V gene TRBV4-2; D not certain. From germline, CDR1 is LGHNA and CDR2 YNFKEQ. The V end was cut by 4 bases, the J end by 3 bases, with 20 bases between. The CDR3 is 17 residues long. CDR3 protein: CASSPGRSPLRTDTQYF. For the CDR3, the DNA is TGTGCCAGCAGCCCAGGTCGTTCCCCTCTACGAACAGATACGCAGTATTTT.

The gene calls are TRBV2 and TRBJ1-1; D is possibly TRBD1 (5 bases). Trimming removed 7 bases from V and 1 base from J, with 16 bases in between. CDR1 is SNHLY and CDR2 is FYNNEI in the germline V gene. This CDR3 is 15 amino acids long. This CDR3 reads CASTSDKHKNTEAFF. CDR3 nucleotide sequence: TGTGCCAGCACATCGGACAAGCATAAGAACACTGAAGCTTTCTTT. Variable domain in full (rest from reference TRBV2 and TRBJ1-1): EPEVTQTPSHQVTQMGQEVILRCVPISNHLYFYWYRQILGQKVEFLVSFYNNEISEKSEIFDDQFSVERPDGSNFTLKIRSTKLEDSAMYFCASTSDKHKNTEAFFGQGTRLTVV.

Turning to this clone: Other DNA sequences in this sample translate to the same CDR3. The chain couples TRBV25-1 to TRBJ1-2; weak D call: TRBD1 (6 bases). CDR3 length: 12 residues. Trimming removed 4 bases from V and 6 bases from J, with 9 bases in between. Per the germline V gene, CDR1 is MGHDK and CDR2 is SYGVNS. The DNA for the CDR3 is TGTGCCAGCAGTGGAGGGGGTGATGGCTACACCTTC. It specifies CASSGGGDGYTF.

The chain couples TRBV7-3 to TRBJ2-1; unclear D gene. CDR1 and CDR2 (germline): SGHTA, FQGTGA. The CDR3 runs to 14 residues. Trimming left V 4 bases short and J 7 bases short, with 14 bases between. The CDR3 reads CASSSSPRSNEQFF. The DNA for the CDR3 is TGTGCCAGCAGCTCATCCCCCAGGTCGAATGAGCAGTTCTTC.

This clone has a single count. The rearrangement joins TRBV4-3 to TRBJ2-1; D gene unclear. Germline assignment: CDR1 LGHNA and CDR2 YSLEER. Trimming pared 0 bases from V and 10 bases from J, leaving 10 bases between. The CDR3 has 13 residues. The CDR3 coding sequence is TGCGCCAGCAGCCAAGAACCGAGTCGGGAGCAGTTCTTC. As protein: CASSQEPSREQFF.

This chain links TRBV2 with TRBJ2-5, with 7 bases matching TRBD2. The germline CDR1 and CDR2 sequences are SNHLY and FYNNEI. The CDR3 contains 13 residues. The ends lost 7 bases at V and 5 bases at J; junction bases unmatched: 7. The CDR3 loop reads CASMGGRVETQYF. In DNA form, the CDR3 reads TGTGCCAGCATGGGGGGGAGGGTCGAGACCCAGTACTTC.

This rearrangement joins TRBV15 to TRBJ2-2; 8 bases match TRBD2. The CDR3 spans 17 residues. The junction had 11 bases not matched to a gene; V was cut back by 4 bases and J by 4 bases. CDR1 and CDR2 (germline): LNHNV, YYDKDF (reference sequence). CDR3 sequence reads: CATSTLGAGGGTGELFF. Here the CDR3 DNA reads TGTGCCACCAGCACCTTGGGGGCGGGGGGTGGCACCGGGGAGCTGTTTTTT.

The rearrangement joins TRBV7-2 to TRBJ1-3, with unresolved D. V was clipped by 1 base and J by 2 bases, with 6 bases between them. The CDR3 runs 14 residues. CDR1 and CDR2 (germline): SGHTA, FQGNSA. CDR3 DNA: TGTGCCAGCAGCTTAGACGGGGCTGGAAACACCATATATTTT. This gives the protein CASSLDGAGNTIYF.

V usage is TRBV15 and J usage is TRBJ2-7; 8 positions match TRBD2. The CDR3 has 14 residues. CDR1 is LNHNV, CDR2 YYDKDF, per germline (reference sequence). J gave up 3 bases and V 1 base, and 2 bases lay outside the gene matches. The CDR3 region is CATSRVTSGYEQYF. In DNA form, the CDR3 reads TGTGCCACCAGCAGAGTTACTAGCGGCTACGAGCAGTACTTC.

The CDR3 spells CAWSLGQRYEQYF. DNA for the CDR3: TGTGCCTGGAGCCTGGGACAGAGATACGAGCAGTACTTC. The genes are TRBV30 and TRBJ2-7; TRBD1 matches 7 bases. J was trimmed by 4 bases and V by 3 bases; bases with no gene match: 6. CDR1 is GTSNPN, CDR2 SVGIG, per germline (reference sequence). CDR3 size: 13 residues.

The CDR3 here is CASSPSYTGELFF. The CDR3 DNA is TGCGCCAGCAGCCCCTCCTACACCGGGGAGCTGTTTTTT. The gene calls are TRBV5-1 and TRBJ2-2; no clear D. The V gene's germline CDR1 is SGHRS and CDR2 YFSETQ. The CDR3 loop spans 13 amino acids. Trimming took off 4 bases at V and 3 bases at J, with 7 bases between the two ends.

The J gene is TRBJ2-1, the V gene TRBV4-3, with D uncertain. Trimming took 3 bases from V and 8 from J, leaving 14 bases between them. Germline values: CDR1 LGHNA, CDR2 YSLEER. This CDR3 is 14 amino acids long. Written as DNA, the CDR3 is TGCGCCAGCAGCCACACCCTAAACGCCGATGAGCAGTTCTTC. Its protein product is CASSHTLNADEQFF.

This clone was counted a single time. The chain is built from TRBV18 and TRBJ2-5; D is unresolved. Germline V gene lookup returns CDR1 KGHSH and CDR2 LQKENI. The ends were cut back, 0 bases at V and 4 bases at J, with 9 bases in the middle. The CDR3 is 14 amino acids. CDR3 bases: TGTGCCAGCTCACCACCTTCGGCTAGAGAGACCCAGTACTTC. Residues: CASSPPSARETQYF. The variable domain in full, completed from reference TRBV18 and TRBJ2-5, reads NAGVMQNPRHLVRRRGQEARLRCSPMKGHSHVYWYRQLPEEGLKFMVYLQKENIIDESGMPKERFSAEFPKEGPSILRIQQVVRGDSAAYFCASSPPSARETQYFGPGTRLLVL.

DNA of the CDR3: TGTGCCAGCAGCGCGCAGAGCGGGGGGGCCCCCCAAGAGACCCAGTACTTC. It is translated as CASSAQSGGAPQETQYF. V gene TRBV9 combines with J gene TRBJ2-5, with 10 bases identical to TRBD2. Germline V CDR1 and CDR2: SGDLS, YYNGEE. V shed 3 bases, J shed 1 base, and the junction held 9 bases outside the gene matches. The CDR3 has 17 amino acids.